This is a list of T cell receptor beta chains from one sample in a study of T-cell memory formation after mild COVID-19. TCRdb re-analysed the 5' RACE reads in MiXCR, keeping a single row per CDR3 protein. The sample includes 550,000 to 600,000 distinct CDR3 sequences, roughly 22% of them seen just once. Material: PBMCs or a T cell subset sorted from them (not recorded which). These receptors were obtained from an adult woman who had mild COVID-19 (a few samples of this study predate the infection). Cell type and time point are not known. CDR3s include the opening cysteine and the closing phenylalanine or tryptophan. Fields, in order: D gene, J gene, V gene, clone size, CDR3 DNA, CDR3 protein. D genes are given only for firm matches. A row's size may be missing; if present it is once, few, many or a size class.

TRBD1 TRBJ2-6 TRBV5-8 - TGTGCCAGCAGCTGGGGGGGACAGGGTCTCCCTGGGGCCAACGTCCTGACTTTC CASSWGGQGLPGANVLTF
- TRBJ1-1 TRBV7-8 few TGTGCCAGCAGCCCTCCTTTTGAGGGAAACACTGAAGCTTTCTTT CASSPPFEGNTEAFF
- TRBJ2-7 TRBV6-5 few TGTGCCAGCAGTTTCCCCGGTGCTAGTAGGGGTTCCTACGAGCAGTACTTC CASSFPGASRGSYEQYF
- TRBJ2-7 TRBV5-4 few TGTGCCAGCAGCTTGGACAGTCGCGAGCAGTACTTC CASSLDSREQYF
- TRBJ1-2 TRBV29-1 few TGCAGCGTTCACCCTCGACAGGCAGCCTATGGCTACACCTTC CSVHPRQAAYGYTF
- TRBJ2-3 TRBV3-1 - TGTGCCAGCAGCCAAAGTAAGGGCTACACAGATACGCAGTATTTT CASSQSKGYTDTQYF
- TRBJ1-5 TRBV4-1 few TGCGCCAGCAGCCAAGCCGGCAGAGGGAATCAGCCCCAGCATTTT CASSQAGRGNQPQHF
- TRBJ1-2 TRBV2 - TGTGCCAGCAAAATGGCCAACTATGGCTACACCTTC CASKMANYGYTF
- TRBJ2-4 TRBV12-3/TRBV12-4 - TGTGCCAGCAGTTTTGAAGCTCTAGCCAAAAACATTCAGTACTTC CASSFEALAKNIQYF
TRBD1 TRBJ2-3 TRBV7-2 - TGTGCCAGCAGCCCTGCCAGGGGGTCAGATACGCAGTATTTT CASSPARGSDTQYF
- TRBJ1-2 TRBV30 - TGTGCCTGGAGTGTACATTCAGTTAACTATGGCTACACCTTC CAWSVHSVNYGYTF
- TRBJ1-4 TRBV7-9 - TGTGCCAGCAGCTTAGGAGACTTATCCGAAAAACTGTTTTTT CASSLGDLSEKLFF
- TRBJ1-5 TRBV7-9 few TGTGCCAGCAGCTTTTCGATCTCTGGGGGAGGCAATCAGCCCCAGCATTTT CASSFSISGGGNQPQHF
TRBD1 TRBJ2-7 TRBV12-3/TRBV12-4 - TGTGCCAGCAGTTGGACAGGGGGCGCTTCCTACGAGCAGTACTTC CASSWTGGASYEQYF
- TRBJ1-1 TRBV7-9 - TGTGCCAGCAGCTACGGGGGAGAAGCTTTCTTT CASSYGGEAFF
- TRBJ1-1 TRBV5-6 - TGTGCCAGCAGCTTATATGGGGATATGAACACTGAAGCTTTCTTT CASSLYGDMNTEAFF
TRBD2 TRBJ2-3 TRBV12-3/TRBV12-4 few TGTGCCAGCAGTCCCAGACTAGCGGCTCCAGATACGCAGTATTTT CASSPRLAAPDTQYF
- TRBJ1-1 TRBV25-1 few TGTGCCAGCAGTGCAACGGGGACTGAAGCTTTCTTT CASSATGTEAFF
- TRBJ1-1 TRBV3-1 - TGTGCCAGCAGCCAGAGGGGCGTGGGGTCTGAAGCTTTCTTT CASSQRGVGSEAFF
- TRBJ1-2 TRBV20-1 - TGCAGTGCTAGGGACGCCCTTCGCTATGGCTACACCTTC CSARDALRYGYTF
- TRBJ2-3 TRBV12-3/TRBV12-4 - TGTGCCAGCAGTTTCGGCCGGGGGGCTGAAGGCACAGATACGCAGTATTTT CASSFGRGAEGTDTQYF
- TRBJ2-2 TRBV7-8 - TGTGCCAGCAGCTTCAGGGGATTAGGCACCGGGGAGCTGTTTTTT CASSFRGLGTGELFF
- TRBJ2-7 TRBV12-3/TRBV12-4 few TGTGCCAGCAGTGCCCCGACCGACGAGCAGTACTTC CASSAPTDEQYF
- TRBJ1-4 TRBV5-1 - TGCGCCAGCAGAGAAGGGGGTAATGAAAAACTGTTTTTT CASREGGNEKLFF
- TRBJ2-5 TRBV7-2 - TGTGCCAGCAGCTTACGGCAGCCTAGGGTAGAGACCCAGTACTTC CASSLRQPRVETQYF
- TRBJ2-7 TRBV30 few TGTGCCTGGACCCAGGGTCTGGGCTACGAGCAGTACTTC CAWTQGLGYEQYF
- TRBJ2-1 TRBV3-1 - TGTGCCAGCAGCCAAGGGTTAGGGGCCCCACGCTACAATGAGCAGTTCTTC CASSQGLGAPRYNEQFF
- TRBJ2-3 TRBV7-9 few TGTGCCAGCAGCTTAGCTCTAAGCACAGATACGCAGTATTTT CASSLALSTDTQYF
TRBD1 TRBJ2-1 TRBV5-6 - TGTGCCAGCAGCTTGACAGGGGCTCGCAATGAGCAGTTCTTC CASSLTGARNEQFF
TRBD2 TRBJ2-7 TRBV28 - TGTGCCAGCATAGCCCTCTATTCCAGCGGGAGTCAGGTGCAGTACTTC CASIALYSSGSQVQYF
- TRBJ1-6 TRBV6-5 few TGTGCCAGCAGTTACTCGGATTCGCGCCGCTCACCCCTCCACTTT CASSYSDSRRSPLHF
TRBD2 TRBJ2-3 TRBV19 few TGTGCCAGTAGTATTTGGACTAGCGGGAGGTCAGATACGCAGTATTTT CASSIWTSGRSDTQYF
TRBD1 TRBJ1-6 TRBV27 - TGTGCCAGCAGATTAAAGGACAGGCCGTATAATTCACCCCTCCACTTT CASRLKDRPYNSPLHF
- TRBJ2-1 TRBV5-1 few TGCGCCAGCAGCTTGGCCGAGACGCCCTACAATGAGCAGTTCTTC CASSLAETPYNEQFF
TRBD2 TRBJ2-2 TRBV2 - TGTGCCAGCAGGGTTCGGGAGGTATTCGGGGAGCTGTTTTTT CASRVREVFGELFF
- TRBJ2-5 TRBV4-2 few TGTGCCAGCAGCCTTATCATTAGCGGCCAAGGGACCCAGTACTTC CASSLIISGQGTQYF
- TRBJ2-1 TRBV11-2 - TGTGCCAGCAGCTTAGACTGGGACTCCTACAATGAGCAGTTCTTC CASSLDWDSYNEQFF
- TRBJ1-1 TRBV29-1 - TGCAGCGTTGAATCACAGGGTGGTTGGGCTGAAGCTTTCTTT CSVESQGGWAEAFF
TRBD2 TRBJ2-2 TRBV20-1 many TGCAGTGCTAGGACGACTAGCGGGCTTTCGAACACCGGGGAGCTGTTTTTT CSARTTSGLSNTGELFF
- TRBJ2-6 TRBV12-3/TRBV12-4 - TGTGCCAGCAGCGGCTCTGGGGCCAACGTCCTGACTTTC CASSGSGANVLTF
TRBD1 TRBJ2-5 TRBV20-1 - TGCAGTTCCGGGACAGGGCAAGAGACCCAGTACTTC CSSGTGQETQYF
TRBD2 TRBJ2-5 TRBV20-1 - TGCAGTGCCCTGGGACTAGCAGAAGAGACCCAGTACTTC CSALGLAEETQYF
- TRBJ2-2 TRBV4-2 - TGTGCCAGCAGCCAAGATCGGCCTAGCACCGGGGAGCTGTTTTTT CASSQDRPSTGELFF
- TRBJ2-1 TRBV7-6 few TGTGCCAGCAGCTTAGACTGGGCGGGAAACTCCTACAATGAGCAGTTCTTC CASSLDWAGNSYNEQFF
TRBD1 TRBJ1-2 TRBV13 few TGTGCCAGCAGCTTAGGCGGGACAGGGGACTATGGCTACACCTTC CASSLGGTGDYGYTF
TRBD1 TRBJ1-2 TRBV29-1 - TGCAGCACGGACAGGGTAGTGGCATATGGCTACACCTTC CSTDRVVAYGYTF
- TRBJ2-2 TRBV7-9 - TGTGCCAGCAGCCCCCTCCGTTCGTCTGAGGACACCGGGGAGCTGTTTTTT CASSPLRSSEDTGELFF
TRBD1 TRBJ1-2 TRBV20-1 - TGCAGTGCTAGCGGGGACAGGGATGGCTACACCTTC CSASGDRDGYTF
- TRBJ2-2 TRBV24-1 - TGTGCCACCAGTGATTTCGGCCTGACCTCGAACACCGGGGAGCTGTTTTTT CATSDFGLTSNTGELFF
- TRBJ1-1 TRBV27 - TGTGCCAGCAGTTTATCGTGGGACACTGAAGCTTTCTTT CASSLSWDTEAFF
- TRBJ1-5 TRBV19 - TGTGCCAGTAGTATAATCAGGGCCAGCAATCAGCCCCAGCATTTT CASSIIRASNQPQHF
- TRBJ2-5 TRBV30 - TGTGCCTGGAGTGTATTCGGCCAGGCGGGCGAGACCCAGTACTTC CAWSVFGQAGETQYF
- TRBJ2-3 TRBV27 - TGTGCCAGCAGTCCCAGGGAAGGCCTCACAGATACGCAGTATTTT CASSPREGLTDTQYF
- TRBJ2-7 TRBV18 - TGTGCCAGCTCATCATACGACCCCGAGCAGTACTTC CASSSYDPEQYF
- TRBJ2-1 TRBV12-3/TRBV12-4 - TGTGCCAGCAATCAGGGACCCTCCAATGAGCAGTTCTTC CASNQGPSNEQFF
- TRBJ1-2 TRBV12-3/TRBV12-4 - TGTGCCAGCAGTTGGGCCGGGCCCTCAGAGGGCGGCTACACCTTC CASSWAGPSEGGYTF
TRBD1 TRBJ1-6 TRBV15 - TGTGCCACCAGCGGAACCCTGGGACAGGGTAATTCACCCCTCCACTTT CATSGTLGQGNSPLHF